The 8 T cell receptor beta chains presented below share a single source sample, sequenced in a study of blood T cell repertoires in COVID-19. Using immunoSEQ multiplex PCR, the repertoire was profiled, and TCRdb retains in-frame clones only, with some absent. The sample lists some 200,000 clones; roughly 94% were seen once. The sequenced sample was peripheral blood. The receptors here all came from a man younger than 45 with COVID-19, enrolled during active disease.

This clone was seen a single time. The V gene is TRBV10-3, the J gene TRBJ1-1; 7 bases match TRBD1. Per the germline V gene, CDR1 is ENHRY and CDR2 is SYGVKD. V lost 5 bases, J lost 3 bases, and 6 bases stayed unmatched. The CDR3 has 14 residues. The CDR3 reads CAISQQGRHTEAFF. The CDR3 DNA sequence: TGTGCCATCAGTCAACAGGGGCGGCACACTGAAGCTTTCTTT.

J is TRBJ1-2 and V is TRBV6-5; a weak D match, TRBD1 (5 bases). With 6 bases removed from V and 8 bases from J, the gap between germline ends came to 19 bases. CDR3 length: 14 amino acids. Germline V gene sequence: CDR1 MNHEY, CDR2 SVGAGI. CDR3 in DNA: TGTGCCAGCAGGGGGGGACGGTTCGTTTGGGGCTACACCTTC. Translation gives CASRGGRFVWGYTF.

This sequence joins TRBV5-6 and TRBJ1-1; D is unclear. This CDR3 contains 11 residues. The V gene's germline CDR1 is SGHDT and CDR2 YYEEEE. V lost 4 bases to trimming and J lost 7 bases, with 8 bases between them. The CDR3 here is CASSITDEAFF. CDR3 DNA: TGTGCCAGCAGCATAACAGATGAAGCTTTCTTT.

The V call is TRBV19, the J call TRBJ1-1; possibly TRBD1 for D (5 bases). This CDR3 is built from 16 residues. The V end was cut by 3 bases, the J end by 11 bases, with 25 bases between. CDR1 is LNHDA and CDR2 is SQIVND in the germline V gene (reference sequence). This CDR3 reads CASSIEGHQTASGAFF. CDR3 nucleotide sequence: TGTGCCAGTAGTATCGAAGGACATCAAACTGCCTCCGGTGCTTTCTTT.

The V call is TRBV6-6, the J call TRBJ1-2; D gene uncertain. V gave up 2 bases and J gave up 3 bases, with 7 bases separating them. There are 13 residues in the CDR3. In germline, CDR1 is MNHNY, CDR2 SVGAGI (reference sequence). CDR3 nucleotides: TGTGCCAGCAGTTACCTATCCGACTATGGCTACACCTTC. It codes for CASSYLSDYGYTF.

V usage is TRBV7-3 and J usage is TRBJ2-1; TRBD1 matches 7 bases. Germline CDR1 and CDR2: SGHTA and FQGTGA. CDR3 length: 13 residues. V trimming: 5 bases; J trimming: 9 bases; junction bases outside the gene matches: 7. The CDR3 protein is CASSPQGLGEQFF. The CDR3 region has the DNA TGTGCCAGCAGCCCACAGGGGCTAGGTGAGCAGTTCTTC.

This chain links TRBV18 with TRBJ2-5; the D gene is possibly TRBD1 (5 bases). There are 17 residues in the CDR3. Trimming pared 3 bases from V and 4 bases from J, leaving 21 bases between. Germline V gene data show CDR1 as KGHSH and CDR2 as LQKENI. In nucleotides, the CDR3 is TGTGCCAGCTCACCCGAGAGGAGACAGTCCCGTTTAGAGACCCAGTACTTC. Its protein product is CASSPERRQSRLETQYF.

The rearrangement links TRBV3-1 (or the pseudogene TRBV3-2) to TRBJ1-3; weak D call: TRBD1 (6 bases). The CDR3 covers 17 residues. Trimming removed 0 bases from V and 4 bases from J, with 16 bases in between. Germline CDR1 is LGHDT and CDR2 is YNNKEL (reference sequence). CDR3 in amino acids: CASSQDEGGLLGNTIYF. CDR3 coding DNA: TGTGCCAGCAGCCAAGATGAGGGGGGGTTGTTAGGAAACACCATATATTTT.